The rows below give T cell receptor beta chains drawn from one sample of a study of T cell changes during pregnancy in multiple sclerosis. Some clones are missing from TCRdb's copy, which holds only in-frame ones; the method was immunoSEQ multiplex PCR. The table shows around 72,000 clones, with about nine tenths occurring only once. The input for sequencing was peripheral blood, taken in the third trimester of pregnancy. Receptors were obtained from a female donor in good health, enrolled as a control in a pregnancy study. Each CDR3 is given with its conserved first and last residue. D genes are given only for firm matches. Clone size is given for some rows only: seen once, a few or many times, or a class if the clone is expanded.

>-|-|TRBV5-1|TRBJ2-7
TGCGCCAGCGGGGGCCTGGGCGAGCAGTACTTC
CASGGLGEQYF
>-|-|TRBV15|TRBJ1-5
TGTGCCACCAGCAGCCGGGGGGGTGAGAATCAGCCCCAGCATTTT
CATSSRGGENQPQHF
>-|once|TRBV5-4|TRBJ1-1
TGTGCCAGCAGCCAAACAGGGAGGGCTGAAGCTTTCTTT
CASSQTGRAEAFF
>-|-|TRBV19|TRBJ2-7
TGTGCCAGTAGTATAGATCTAGCACAGGGTGCATACGAGCAGTACTTC
CASSIDLAQGAYEQYF
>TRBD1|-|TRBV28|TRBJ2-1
TGTGCCAGCAGACTGGGGATTAGGGGCAGGGGGTATGAGCAGTTCTTC
CASRLGIRGRGYEQFF
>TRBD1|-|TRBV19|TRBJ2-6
TGTGCCAGTAGTATTGGGGACAGGAGTTTTTTCTCTGGGGCCAACGTCCTGACTTTC
CASSIGDRSFFSGANVLTF
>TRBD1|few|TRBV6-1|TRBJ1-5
TGTGCCAGCAGGCCTACAGGGGAGCAGCCCCAGCATTTT
CASRPTGEQPQHF
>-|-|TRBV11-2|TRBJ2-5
TGTGCCAGCAGCCGCCTGGAGCGCGGGACCCAGTACTTC
CASSRLERGTQYF
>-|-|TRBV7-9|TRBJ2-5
TGTGCCAGCAGCCGAGGACTCGGAGAGACCCAGTACTTC
CASSRGLGETQYF
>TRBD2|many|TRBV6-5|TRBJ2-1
TGTGCCAGCAGTTCCGCTAGCGGGGGTTACAATGAGCAGTTCTTC
CASSSASGGYNEQFF
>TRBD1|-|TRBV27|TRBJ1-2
TGTGCCAGCAGTCTCACGCAGACAGGGTGGGGAGCTAACTATGGCTACACCTTC
CASSLTQTGWGANYGYTF
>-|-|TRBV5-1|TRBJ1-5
TGCGCCAGCAGCTTGTCCGGGGAAAGCAATCAGCCCCAGCATTTT
CASSLSGESNQPQHF
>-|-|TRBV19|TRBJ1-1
TGTGCCAGTAGTATCCCCAACAGCCCGAACACTGAAGCTTTCTTT
CASSIPNSPNTEAFF
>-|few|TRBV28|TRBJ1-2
TGTGCCAGCACCACAGCAATAAACTATGGCTACACCTTC
CASTTAINYGYTF
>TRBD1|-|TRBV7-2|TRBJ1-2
TGTGCCAGCAGTCAGGACAGGCCCTTTAACTATGGCTACACCTTC
CASSQDRPFNYGYTF
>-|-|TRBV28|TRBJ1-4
TGTGCCAGCAGCTCCGTTAGGGGTACGGCCTCTAATGAAAAACTGTTTTTT
CASSSVRGTASNEKLFF
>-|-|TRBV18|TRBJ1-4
TGTGCCAGCTCACCTAGACAACGATCAACTAATGAAAAACTGTTTTTT
CASSPRQRSTNEKLFF
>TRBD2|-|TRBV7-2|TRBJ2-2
TGTGCCAGCAGCTGGCTAGCGGAAGGGCCTCCTGGGGTCACCGGGGAGCTGTTTTTT
CASSWLAEGPPGVTGELFF
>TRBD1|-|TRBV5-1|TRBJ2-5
TGCGCCAGCAGCTCAGGACAGGGTTCCGAGACCCAGTACTTC
CASSSGQGSETQYF
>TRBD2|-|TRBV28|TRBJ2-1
TGTGCCAGCAGGTATAGCGGGAGTTGGTTCTTC
CASRYSGSWFF
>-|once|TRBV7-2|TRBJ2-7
TGTGCCAGCAGCTTAGTCGGGAGAGGGTACGAGCAGTACTTC
CASSLVGRGYEQYF
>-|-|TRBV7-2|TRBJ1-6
TGTGCCAGCAGCTACCAGGCCCGGTCACCCCTCCACTTT
CASSYQARSPLHF
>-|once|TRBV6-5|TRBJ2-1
TGTGCCAGCAGTTACCGCCGTAGCCCGCCTTACAATGAGCAGTTCTTC
CASSYRRSPPYNEQFF
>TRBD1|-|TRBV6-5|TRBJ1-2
TGTGCCAGCAGTTATTCCCTGGGACAGATCTACACCTTC
CASSYSLGQIYTF
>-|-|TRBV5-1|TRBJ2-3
TGCGCCAGCAGCTCCAGGACTAGCACAGATACGCAGTATTTT
CASSSRTSTDTQYF
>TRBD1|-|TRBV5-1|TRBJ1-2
TGCGCCAGCAGCTCCGGAGGAGGGGGCGGCTATGGCTACACCTTC
CASSSGGGGGYGYTF
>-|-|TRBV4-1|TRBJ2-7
TGCGCCAGCAGCCAAGAGCGGAGGGGACGTACCTACGAGCAGTACTTC
CASSQERRGRTYEQYF
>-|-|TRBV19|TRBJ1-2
TGTGCCAGTAGCTCCCCCGGGGAGGTTATGCTGTATGGCTACACCTTC
CASSSPGEVMLYGYTF
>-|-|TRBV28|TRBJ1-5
TGTGCCAGCAGAACGACAGGTAATCAGCCCCAGCATTTT
CASRTTGNQPQHF
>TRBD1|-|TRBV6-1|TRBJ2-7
TGTGCCAGCAGTGAAGCGACAGGGGCAAGGTACGAGCAGTACTTC
CASSEATGARYEQYF
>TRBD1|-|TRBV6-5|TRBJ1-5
TGTGCCAGCAGTTTCAGGGGGATCAATCAGCCCCAGCATTTT
CASSFRGINQPQHF
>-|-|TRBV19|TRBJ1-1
TGTGCCAGTAGCGGGCTTGGGGAGACTGAAGCTTTCTTT
CASSGLGETEAFF
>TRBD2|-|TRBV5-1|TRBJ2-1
TGCGCCAGCAGCACGGGACTAGGAATCTCCGTGGATGAGCAGTTCTTC
CASSTGLGISVDEQFF
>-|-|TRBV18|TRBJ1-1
TGTGCCAGCTCACCATCCCCCCAGGGTCTGAACACTGAAGCTTTCTTT
CASSPSPQGLNTEAFF
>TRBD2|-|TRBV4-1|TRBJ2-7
TGCGCCAGCAGCCAAGAGGGTGAACTAGCGGGAGACTCACACGAGCAGTACTTC
CASSQEGELAGDSHEQYF
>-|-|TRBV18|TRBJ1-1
TGTGCCAGCTCCCCAGGGTCGGGGGCTGAAGCTTTCTTT
CASSPGSGAEAFF
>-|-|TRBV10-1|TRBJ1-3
TGCGCCATCGAAGGGGTGGAAGTTGGAAACACCATATATTTT
CAIEGVEVGNTIYF
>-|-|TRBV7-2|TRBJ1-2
TGTGCCAGCAGCTTGGACCGGCAGGGCTATGGCTACACCTTC
CASSLDRQGYGYTF
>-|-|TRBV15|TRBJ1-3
TGTGCCACCAGCAGAGATCGGGGAGGAAACACCATATATTTT
CATSRDRGGNTIYF
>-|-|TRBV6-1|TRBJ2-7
TGTGCCAGCAGTGCCCAGGCCGCCCTCACCTACGAGCAGTACTTC
CASSAQAALTYEQYF
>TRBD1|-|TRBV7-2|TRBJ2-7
TGTGCCAGCAGCCCCCCGACAGGGACCACCTACGAGCAGTACTTC
CASSPPTGTTYEQYF
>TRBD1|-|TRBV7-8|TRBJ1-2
TGTGCCAGCAGCTTAATGGGACAGGGAATTTTGTATGGCTACACCTTC
CASSLMGQGILYGYTF
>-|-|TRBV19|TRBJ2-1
TGTGCCAGTAGTAGAGACAGGGAGGCTGAGCAGTTCTTC
CASSRDREAEQFF
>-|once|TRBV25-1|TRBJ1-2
TGTGCCAGCAGTATGCCGGGACTTAGGGGCTACACCTTC
CASSMPGLRGYTF
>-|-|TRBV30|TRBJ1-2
TGTGCCTGGAGTGTACGGAGGGCCCACTATGGCTACACCTTC
CAWSVRRAHYGYTF
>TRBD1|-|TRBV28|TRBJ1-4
TGTGCCAGCAGGCGCCAGTTGACAGGGGGACCAGAGAATGAAAAACTGTTTTTT
CASRRQLTGGPENEKLFF
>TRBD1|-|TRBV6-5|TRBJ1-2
TGTGCCAGCAGTTACTACCCGGGACAGGGCCCTTATGGCTACACCTTC
CASSYYPGQGPYGYTF
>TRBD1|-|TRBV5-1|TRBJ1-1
TGCGCCAGCAGCCCGGGACAGGGTGAAGCTTTCTTT
CASSPGQGEAFF
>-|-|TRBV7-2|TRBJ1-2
TGTGCCAGCAGCCCCCAGAGGAACAGGGACATCGGCTACACCTTC
CASSPQRNRDIGYTF
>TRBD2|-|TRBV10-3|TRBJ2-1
TGTGCCATCAGTGACCACGGGACTAGCGGCTACAATGAGCAGTTCTTC
CAISDHGTSGYNEQFF
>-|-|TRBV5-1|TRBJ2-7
TGCGCCAGCAGCTTGGTGGGGGGGGCCTCCTACGAGCAGTACTTC
CASSLVGGASYEQYF
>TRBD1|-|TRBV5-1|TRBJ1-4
TGCGCCAGCAGCTTGGTACAGGGGCCTAATGAAAAACTGTTTTTT
CASSLVQGPNEKLFF
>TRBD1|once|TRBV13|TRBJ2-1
TGTGCCAGCAGCTTAGGACAGGGGTCGACCCATGAGCAGTTCTTC
CASSLGQGSTHEQFF
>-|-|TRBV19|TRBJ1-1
TGTGCCAGTAGTATACAGGGTCTCACTGAAGCTTTCTTT
CASSIQGLTEAFF
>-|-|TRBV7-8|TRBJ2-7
TGTGCCAGTGGACAAAATTTCCACGAGCAGTACTTC
CASGQNFHEQYF
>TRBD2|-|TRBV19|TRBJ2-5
TGTGCCAGTAGTATCGCTAGCGGGATGAGTTATGAGACCCAGTACTTC
CASSIASGMSYETQYF